The clone carrying this T cell receptor beta chain was recorded a few times. Antigen: not known. Deletions cut 3 bases from V and 12 bases from J, with 9 bases between. Per germline, CDR1 LNHDA and CDR2 SQIVND (reference sequence). This CDR3 contains 11 residues. The sample comes from a study of identical twins. Study-level results: A lower insertion count was a feature of abundant cord blood beta clonotypes, with no such feature in memory repertoires.

Unique molecular identifiers were in the cDNA, with template-switch universal primer binding. TCRdb called the 5' RACE reads again in MiXCR, with one record for every CDR3 protein. The data show fewer than 450,000 distinct CDR3 sequences, with 8.5% to 10% seen just once and roughly 8.7% held by the top ten. Sequenced: naive T cells sorted from blood. V and J are TRBV19 and TRBJ2-1; maybe TRBD1 (6 bases). The receptor was derived from a woman between 45 and 65 years old in good health. CDR3 coding DNA: TGTGCCAGTAGTATGAAAGGGGGGCAGTTCTTC. The encoded protein is CASSMKGGQFF.